The 8 T cell receptor beta chains below were found in one sample sequenced in a study of control samples from healthy donors and cancer patients. TCRdb's copy holds only in-frame clones and misses some; the assay was immunoSEQ multiplex PCR. The sample holds some 140,000 clones, about 85% seen once. What was sequenced was blood. The source of these receptors is a young woman in good health.

The J gene is TRBJ2-3, the V gene TRBV29-1; 13 positions match TRBD2. The J segment lost 1 base and the V segment lost 5 bases, leaving 12 bases of the junction unmatched. The CDR3 has 18 amino acids. Germline loops: CDR1 SQVTM, CDR2 ANQGSEA. CDR3 sequence (DNA): TGCAGCGTTCCAAAGACTAGCGGGGGGATCTGGGGCACAGATACGCAGTATTTT. This translates into CSVPKTSGGIWGTDTQYF.

The chain couples TRBV7-3 to TRBJ2-3; 8 bases fit TRBD2. The length of the CDR3 is 14 residues. V gave up 1 base and J gave up 6 bases; unmatched junction bases: 3. CDR1 and CDR2 from the germline V gene are SGHTA and FQGTGA. The CDR3 reads CASSLNREGDTQYF. For the CDR3, the DNA is TGTGCCAGCAGCTTAAATCGGGAGGGGGATACGCAGTATTTT.

The genes are TRBV5-5 and TRBJ2-2; 10 bases are shared with TRBD2. Per germline, CDR1 SGHKS and CDR2 YYEKEE (reference sequence). V was clipped by 5 bases and J by 6 bases; unmatched bases: 7. The CDR3 has 15 residues. The CDR3 loop is CASSSPGLAPGELFF. The CDR3 DNA reads as TGTGCCAGCAGTTCGCCGGGACTAGCGCCCGGGGAGCTGTTTTTT.

The CDR3 here is CASIPGNSYEQYF. The CDR3 bases are TGTGCCAGCATCCCGGGGAACAGCTACGAGCAGTACTTC. The V and J genes are TRBV2 and TRBJ2-7; D perhaps matches TRBD2 (5 bases). This CDR3 has 13 amino acids. With 7 bases removed from V and 3 bases from J, the gap between germline ends came to 13 bases. The germline V gene encodes CDR1 SNHLY and CDR2 FYNNEI.

The chain recombines TRBV18 with TRBJ2-3; 7 nucleotides agree with TRBD2. This CDR3 spans 16 amino acids. Germline CDR1 is KGHSH and CDR2 is LQKENI. V gave up 3 bases and J gave up 2 bases; unmatched junction bases: 8. The CDR3 sequence is CASSPETSAATDTQYF. CDR3 nucleotides: TGTGCCAGCTCACCGGAAACTAGCGCTGCCACAGATACGCAGTATTTT.

The CDR3, as DNA: TGTGCCAGCAGCCCTGCCATCAATGAGCAGTTCTTC. It specifies CASSPAINEQFF. The rearrangement joins TRBV5-4 to TRBJ2-1; D gene uncertain. CDR3 length: 12 residues. Germline assignment: CDR1 SGHNT and CDR2 YYREEE (reference sequence). The V and J ends lost 4 bases and 6 bases respectively, with 8 bases between them.

The V call is TRBV27, the J call TRBJ2-7; D is possibly TRBD2 (6 bases). V lost 5 bases to trimming and J lost 3 bases, with 14 bases between them. The CDR3 runs 14 residues. CDR1 and CDR2 (germline): MNHEY, SMNVEV (reference sequence). The DNA of the CDR3 is TGTGCCAGCAGTCTGAGCGGGCCCCTCTACGAGCAGTACTTC. Residues: CASSLSGPLYEQYF.

This clone was recorded only once. This chain connects TRBV9 to TRBJ2-5; D is unclear. The CDR3 covers 13 residues. V lost 2 bases and J 3 bases, leaving 8 bases between the germline ends. Per the germline V gene, CDR1 is SGDLS and CDR2 is YYNGEE. The CDR3 DNA reads as TGTGCCAGCAGCGTGTCGCTCAAAGAGACCCAGTACTTC. It is translated as CASSVSLKETQYF.